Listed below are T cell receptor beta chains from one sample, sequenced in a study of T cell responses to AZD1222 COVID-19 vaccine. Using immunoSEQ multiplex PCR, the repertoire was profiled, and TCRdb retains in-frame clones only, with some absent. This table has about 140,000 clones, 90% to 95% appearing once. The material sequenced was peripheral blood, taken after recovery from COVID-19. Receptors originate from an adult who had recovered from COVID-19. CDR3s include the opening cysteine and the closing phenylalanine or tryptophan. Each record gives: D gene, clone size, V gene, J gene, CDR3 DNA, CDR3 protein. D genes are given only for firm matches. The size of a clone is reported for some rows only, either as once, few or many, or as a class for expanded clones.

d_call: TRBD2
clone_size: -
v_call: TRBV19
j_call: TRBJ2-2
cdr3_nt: TGTGCCAGTAGGGGGTCCCGGACTAGCGACATTGGGGAGCTGTTTTTT
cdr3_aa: CASRGSRTSDIGELFF

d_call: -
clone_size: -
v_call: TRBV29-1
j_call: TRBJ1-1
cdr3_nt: TGCAGCGTTGGTCCGGGAGGAACTGAAGCTTTCTTT
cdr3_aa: CSVGPGGTEAFF

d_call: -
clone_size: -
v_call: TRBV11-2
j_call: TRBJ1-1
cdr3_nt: TGTGCCAGCAGCTTAGTAAGGGGCCCGAACACTGAAGCTTTCTTT
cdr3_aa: CASSLVRGPNTEAFF

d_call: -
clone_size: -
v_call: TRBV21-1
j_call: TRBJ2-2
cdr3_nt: TGTGCCAGCAGGGAACGGACAGAGAGCGAGCGTTTACCCGGGGAGCTGTTTTTT
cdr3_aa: CASRERTESERLPGELFF

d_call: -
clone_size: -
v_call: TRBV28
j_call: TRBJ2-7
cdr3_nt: TGTGCCAGCAGCCGTTCCGCGGGGAACTCCTACGAGCAGTACTTC
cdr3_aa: CASSRSAGNSYEQYF

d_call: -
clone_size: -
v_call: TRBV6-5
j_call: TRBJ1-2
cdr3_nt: TGTGCCACCCACCCCCAGTTCAACTATGGCTACACCTTC
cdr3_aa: CATHPQFNYGYTF

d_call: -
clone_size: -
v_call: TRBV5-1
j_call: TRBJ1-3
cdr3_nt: TGCGCCAGCAGCTTGGCGGGCAGAGGAAACACCATATATTTT
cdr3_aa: CASSLAGRGNTIYF

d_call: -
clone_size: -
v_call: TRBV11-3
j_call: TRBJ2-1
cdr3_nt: TGTGCCAGCAGCTTAGGGGGGGCGGTCAATGAGCAGTTCTTC
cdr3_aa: CASSLGGAVNEQFF

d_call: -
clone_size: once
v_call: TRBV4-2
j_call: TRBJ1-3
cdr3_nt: TGTGCCAGCAGCCAAGATGGGGCAGGCTCTGGAAACACCATATATTTT
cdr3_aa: CASSQDGAGSGNTIYF

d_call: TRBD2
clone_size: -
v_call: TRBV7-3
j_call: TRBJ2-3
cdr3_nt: TGTGCCAGCAGCCCACCCCTAGCGGGAGGCAGAGGACAGCAGTATTTT
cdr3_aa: CASSPPLAGGRGQQYF

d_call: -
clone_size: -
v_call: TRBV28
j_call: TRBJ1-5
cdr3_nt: TGTGCCAGCAGTTACCTCCCAGGACAGAACAATCAGCCCCAGCATTTT
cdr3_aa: CASSYLPGQNNQPQHF

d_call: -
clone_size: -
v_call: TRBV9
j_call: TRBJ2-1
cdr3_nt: TGTGCCAGCAGCGTAGGACTAGGTTCAACCGACAATGAGCAGTTCTTC
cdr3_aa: CASSVGLGSTDNEQFF

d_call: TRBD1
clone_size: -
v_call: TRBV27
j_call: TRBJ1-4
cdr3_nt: TGTGCCAGCAGTCGTCGGACAGGAGCAACTAATGAAAAACTGTTTTTT
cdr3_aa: CASSRRTGATNEKLFF

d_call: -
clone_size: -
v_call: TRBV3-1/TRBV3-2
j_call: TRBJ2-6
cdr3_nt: TGTGCCACCACGAGCGGAAACTCTGGGGCCAACGTCCTGACTTTC
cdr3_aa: CATTSGNSGANVLTF

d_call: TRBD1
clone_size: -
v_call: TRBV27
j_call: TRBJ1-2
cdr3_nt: TGTGCCAGCAGTCGAAGCGGGACAGGGGGATATGGCTACACCTTC
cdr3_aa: CASSRSGTGGYGYTF

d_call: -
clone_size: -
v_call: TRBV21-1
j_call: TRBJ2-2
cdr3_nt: TGTGCCAGCACCCTAAAGGGCACTACCACGAACACCGGGGAGCTGTTTTTT
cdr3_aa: CASTLKGTTTNTGELFF